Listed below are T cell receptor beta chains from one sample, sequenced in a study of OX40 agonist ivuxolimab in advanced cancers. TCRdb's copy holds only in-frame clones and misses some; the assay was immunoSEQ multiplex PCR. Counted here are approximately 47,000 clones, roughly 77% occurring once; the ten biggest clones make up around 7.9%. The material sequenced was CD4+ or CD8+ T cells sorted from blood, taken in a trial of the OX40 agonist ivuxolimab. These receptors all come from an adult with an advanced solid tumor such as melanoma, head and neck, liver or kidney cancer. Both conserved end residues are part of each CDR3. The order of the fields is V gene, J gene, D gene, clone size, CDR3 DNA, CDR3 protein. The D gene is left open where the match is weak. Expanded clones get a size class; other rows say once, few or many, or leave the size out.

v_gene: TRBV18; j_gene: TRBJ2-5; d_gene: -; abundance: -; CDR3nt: TGTGCCAGCTCACCACCGACGGTCACGGAGACCCAGTACTTC; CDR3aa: CASSPPTVTETQYF
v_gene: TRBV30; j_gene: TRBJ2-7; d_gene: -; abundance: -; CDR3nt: TGTGCCTGGGACAGCTCCTACGAGCAGTACTTC; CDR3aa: CAWDSSYEQYF
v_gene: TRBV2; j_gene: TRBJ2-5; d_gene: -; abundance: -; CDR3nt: TGTGCCGGGGGAGAGTCGGAGACCCAGTACTTC; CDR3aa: CAGGESETQYF
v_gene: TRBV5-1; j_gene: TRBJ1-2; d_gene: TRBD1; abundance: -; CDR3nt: TGCGCCAGCAGCGACGACAGGGGGTGGTTGGGCTACACCTTC; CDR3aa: CASSDDRGWLGYTF
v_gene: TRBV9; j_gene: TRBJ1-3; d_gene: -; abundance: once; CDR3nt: TGTGCCAGCAGCCTAAGGGGAGCGCTCTCTGGAAACACCATATATTTT; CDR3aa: CASSLRGALSGNTIYF
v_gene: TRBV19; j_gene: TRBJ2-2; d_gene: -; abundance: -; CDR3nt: TGTGCCAGTTTATCGGGATGGACCGGGGAGCTGTTTTTT; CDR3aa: CASLSGWTGELFF
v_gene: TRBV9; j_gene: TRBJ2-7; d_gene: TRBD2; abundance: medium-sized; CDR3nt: TGTGCCAGCAGCGTAGGGTCGGGAGGCTTCGACGAGCAGTACTTC; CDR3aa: CASSVGSGGFDEQYF
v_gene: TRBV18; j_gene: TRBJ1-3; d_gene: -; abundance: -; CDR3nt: TGTGCCAGCTCAGCGGACACGGGCAACACCATATATTTT; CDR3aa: CASSADTGNTIYF
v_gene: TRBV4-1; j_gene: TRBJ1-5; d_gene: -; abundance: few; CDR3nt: TGCGCCAGCAGCATTGGTATCGCAACGGGCCCGGGGGGGCAGCCCCAGCATTTT; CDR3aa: CASSIGIATGPGGQPQHF
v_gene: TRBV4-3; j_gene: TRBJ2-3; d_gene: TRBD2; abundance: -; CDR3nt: TGCGCCAGCAGCCAACAGACTAGCGGGTCTACAGATACGCAGTATTTT; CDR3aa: CASSQQTSGSTDTQYF
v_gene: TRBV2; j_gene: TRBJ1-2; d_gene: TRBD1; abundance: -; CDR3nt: TGTGCCAGCAGTGCATCTGAGAGGACAGGAGCCTATGGCTACACCTTC; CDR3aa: CASSASERTGAYGYTF
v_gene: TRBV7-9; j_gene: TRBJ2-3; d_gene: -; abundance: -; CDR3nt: TGTGCCAGCAGCTCCCTCGGGAAGGGCGCAGATACGCAGTATTTT; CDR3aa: CASSSLGKGADTQYF
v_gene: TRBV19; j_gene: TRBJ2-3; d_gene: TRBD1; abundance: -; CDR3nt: TGTGCCAGTGGGGGACAGGCGACAGATACGCAGTATTTT; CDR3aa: CASGGQATDTQYF
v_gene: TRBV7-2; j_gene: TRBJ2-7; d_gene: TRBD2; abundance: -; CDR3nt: TGTGCCAGCAGCTTAGTTGGACTAGTCGACGAGCAGTACTTC; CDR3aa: CASSLVGLVDEQYF
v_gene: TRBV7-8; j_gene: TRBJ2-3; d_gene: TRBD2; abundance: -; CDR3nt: TGTGCCAGCAGCTCACTAGCGGGATACACAGATACGCAGTATTTT; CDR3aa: CASSSLAGYTDTQYF
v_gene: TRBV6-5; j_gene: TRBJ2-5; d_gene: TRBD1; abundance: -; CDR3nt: TGTGCCAGCAGTCCACAGGGGGGAACGGAGACCCAGTACTTC; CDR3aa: CASSPQGGTETQYF
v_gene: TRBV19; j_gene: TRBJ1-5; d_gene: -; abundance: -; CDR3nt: TGTGCCAGTAGCGGGGACCATCAGCCCCAGCATTTT; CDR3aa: CASSGDHQPQHF
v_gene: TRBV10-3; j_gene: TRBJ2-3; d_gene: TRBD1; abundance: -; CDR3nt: TGTGCCATCAGCCTCGGGACAGGGGCAGATACGCAGTATTTT; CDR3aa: CAISLGTGADTQYF
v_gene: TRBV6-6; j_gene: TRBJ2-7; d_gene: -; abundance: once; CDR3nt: TGTGCCAGCAGAAGGGACAACACCTACGAGCAGTACTTC; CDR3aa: CASRRDNTYEQYF
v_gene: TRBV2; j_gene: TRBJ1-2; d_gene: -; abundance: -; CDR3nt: TGTGCCAGCAGTTGGGACCCTAACTATGGCTACACCTTC; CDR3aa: CASSWDPNYGYTF
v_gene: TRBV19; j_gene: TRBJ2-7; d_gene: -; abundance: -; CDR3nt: TGTGCCAGTAGTAGGACAGTCTCCTACGAGCAGTACTTC; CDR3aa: CASSRTVSYEQYF
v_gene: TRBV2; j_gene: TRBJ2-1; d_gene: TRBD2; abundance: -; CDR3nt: TGTGCCAGCAGTGGCGGGGTAGCGGGAGTAAACAATGAGCAGTTCTTC; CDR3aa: CASSGGVAGVNNEQFF
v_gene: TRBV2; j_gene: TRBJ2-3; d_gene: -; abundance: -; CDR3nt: TGTGCCAGCAGTGCCTCAAGGGGTAGCACAGATACGCAGTATTTT; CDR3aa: CASSASRGSTDTQYF
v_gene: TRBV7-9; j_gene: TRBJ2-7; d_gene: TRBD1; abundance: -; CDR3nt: TGTGCCAGCAGCTTAGTGTGGGACAGGGAAAGCTACGAGCAGTACTTC; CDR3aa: CASSLVWDRESYEQYF
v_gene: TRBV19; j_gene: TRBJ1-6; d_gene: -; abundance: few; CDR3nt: TGTGCCAGTAGTATAGATCAGGAGGGGGATTCACCCCTCCACTTT; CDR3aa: CASSIDQEGDSPLHF
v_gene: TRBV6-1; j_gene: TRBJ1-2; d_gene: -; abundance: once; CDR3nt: TGTGCCTGCACCGATGCCGTCTATGGCTACACCTTC; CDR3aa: CACTDAVYGYTF
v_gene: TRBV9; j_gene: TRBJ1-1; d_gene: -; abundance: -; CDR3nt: TGTGCCAGCAGCGTAGAGGGGGGTTCTGAAGCTTTCTTT; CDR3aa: CASSVEGGSEAFF
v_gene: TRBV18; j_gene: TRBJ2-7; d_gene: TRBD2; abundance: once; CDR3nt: TGTGCCAGCTCCCTACTAGCGGGAGAGGAAGAAGGCGAGCAGTACTTC; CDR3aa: CASSLLAGEEEGEQYF
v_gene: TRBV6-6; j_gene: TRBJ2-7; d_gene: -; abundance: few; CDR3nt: TGTGCCAGCAACGGGCCGGGCTACGAGCAGTACTTC; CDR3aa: CASNGPGYEQYF
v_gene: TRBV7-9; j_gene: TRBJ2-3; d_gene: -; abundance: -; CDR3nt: TGTGCCAGCAGCTTTCGGGAATTCCGTTATTTAGCAGATACGCAGTATTTT; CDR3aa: CASSFREFRYLADTQYF
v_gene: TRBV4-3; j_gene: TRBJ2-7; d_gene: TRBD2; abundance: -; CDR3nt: TGCGCCAGCAGCCAATTAGCGGGAGCTGCCGAGCAGTACTTC; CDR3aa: CASSQLAGAAEQYF
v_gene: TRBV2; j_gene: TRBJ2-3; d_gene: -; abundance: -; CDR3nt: TGTGCCAGCAGTGCGGAGATGACATTTTCCACAGATACGCAGTATTTT; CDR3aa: CASSAEMTFSTDTQYF
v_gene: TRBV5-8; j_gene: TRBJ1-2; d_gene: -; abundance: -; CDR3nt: TGTGCCAGCAGCTTCGGTTGGGGCAGTGTGAACTATGGCTACACCTTC; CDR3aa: CASSFGWGSVNYGYTF
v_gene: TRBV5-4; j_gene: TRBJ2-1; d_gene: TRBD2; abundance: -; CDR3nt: TGTGCCAGCAGCTTGGATAGCGGGAGGGCCAATGAGCAGTTCTTC; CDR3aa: CASSLDSGRANEQFF
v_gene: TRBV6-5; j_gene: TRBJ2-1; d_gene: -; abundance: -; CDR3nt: TGTGCCAGCAGAATCAACAGGATCTCTTACAATGAGCAGTTCTTC; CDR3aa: CASRINRISYNEQFF
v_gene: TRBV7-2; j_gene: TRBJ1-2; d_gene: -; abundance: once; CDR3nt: TGTGCCAGCAGCTTTCCAGGGCTCAACTATGGCTACACCTTC; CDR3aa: CASSFPGLNYGYTF
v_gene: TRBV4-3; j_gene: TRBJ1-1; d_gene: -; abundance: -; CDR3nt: TGCGCCAGCAGCCAAGTGAAGGGGAACACTGAAGCTTTCTTT; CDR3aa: CASSQVKGNTEAFF
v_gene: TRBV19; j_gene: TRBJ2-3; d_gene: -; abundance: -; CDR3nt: TGTGCCGGTAGTCCTCAGGACAGCGAGGATGGGCAGTATTTT; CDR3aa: CAGSPQDSEDGQYF